This TCR beta chain was observed in a study of T-cell memory formation after mild COVID-19. As concerns this clonotype: Its target is not known.

Germline V gene data show CDR1 as SGHRS and CDR2 as YFSETQ. Deletions cut 4 bases from V and 5 bases from J, with 15 bases between. This CDR3 spans 15 amino acids. Findings and caveats of the study: Memory cells collected pre-infection included some clones that later responded, suggesting cross-reactive memory joined. Those CD4+ clones that contracted were mainly in CM and EM (CD8+ ones in EMRA).

5'RACE, which relied on constant-segment primers, yielded TCR alpha and TCR beta cDNA libraries carrying sample barcodes and UMIs. One entry per CDR3 protein, called by TCRdb with MiXCR from the 5' RACE reads. The sample lists roughly 450,000 distinct CDR3 sequences, 15% to 20% occurring once. Sequencing was performed on PBMCs or a T cell subset sorted from them (not recorded which). This chain connects TRBV5-1 to TRBJ1-4; a possible D gene is TRBD1 (5 bases). The sequence was obtained from an adult woman who had mild COVID-19 (a few samples of this study predate the infection). Cell type and time point are not known. As DNA, the CDR3 is TGCGCCAGCAGCCCCCCTTGGGGCTCAAATGAAAAACTGTTTTTT. This sequence encodes CASSPPWGSNEKLFF.